This T cell receptor beta chain was recovered during a study of blood T cell repertoires in COVID-19. Assay: immunoSEQ multiplex PCR; the TCRdb copy retains only in-frame clones and omits some. The sample gives approximately 200,000 clones, more than 85% of which show up once; about 2.1% is in the top ten. This clone was seen a handful of times. This TCR came from a man in his 70s with active or convalescent COVID-19. Sample: peripheral blood.

The CDR3 coding sequence is TGTGCCAGCAGCCAGACAGGACGTCGGCAGCCCCAGCATTTT. Translated: CASSQTGRRQPQHF. The genes are TRBV3-1 (or the pseudogene TRBV3-2) and TRBJ1-5, with a possible D match to TRBD1 (6 bases). Germline lookup yields CDR1 LGHDT and CDR2 YNNKEL (reference sequence). This CDR3 spans 14 amino acids. The V end lost 3 bases, the J end lost 7 bases, and 13 bases lay between the germline ends.